Listed here are 27 T cell receptor beta chains from one sample, sequenced in a study of beta chain features in type 1 diabetes. Sequencing targeted expressed TCRB transcripts, as all isolated RNA had been reverse transcribed. Using immunoSEQ multiplex PCR, the repertoire was profiled, and TCRdb retains in-frame clones only, with some absent. The profile shows about 330,000 clones, about 11% of them singletons. Source material: naive CD4+ T cells from blood. Receptors were obtained from a woman younger than 45 in good health.

This clone came up once. The chain uses TRBV5-6 and TRBJ2-7; 8 nucleotides align to TRBD2. CDR1 SGHDT and CDR2 YYEEEE come from the germline V gene. This CDR3 comprises 14 residues. The trim removed 4 bases at V and 9 bases at J, leaving 12 bases unmatched. This CDR3 is CASSQRQLAGGQYF. The DNA for the CDR3 is TGTGCCAGCAGCCAACGACAGCTGGCGGGGGGGCAGTACTTC.

The chain links TRBV7-9 to TRBJ2-7; tentative D call: TRBD1 (6 bases). Germline V lookup: CDR1 SEHNR, CDR2 FQNEAQ (reference sequence). The CDR3 is made up of 14 amino acids. The V end was cut by 3 bases, the J end by 0 bases, with 9 bases between. The CDR3 sequence: CASSLTGHSYEQYF. CDR3 in DNA: TGTGCCAGCAGCTTGACAGGTCACTCCTACGAGCAGTACTTC.

The V gene is TRBV19, the J gene TRBJ2-4; D gene uncertain. CDR3 length: 13 amino acids. V was clipped by 1 base and J by 5 bases, with 6 bases between them. Germline V gene sequence: CDR1 LNHDA, CDR2 SQIVND (reference sequence). The CDR3 DNA follows: TGTGCCAGTAGTATAGGAACGGAAAACATTCAGTACTTC. This gives the protein CASSIGTENIQYF.

V and J are TRBV18 and TRBJ2-3; 8 positions agree with TRBD2. Losses at the gene ends were 3 bases for V and 4 bases for J; bases not matched to a gene: 6. The CDR3 loop spans 15 amino acids. In germline, CDR1 is KGHSH, CDR2 LQKENI. The CDR3 sequence: CASSPPAGAPDTQYF. The DNA of the CDR3 is TGTGCCAGCTCACCTCCAGCGGGAGCCCCAGATACGCAGTATTTT.

The chain uses TRBV30 and TRBJ2-5, with 10 bases aligning to TRBD2. The CDR3 is made up of 16 amino acids. With V trimmed by 0 bases and J by 5 bases, 9 bases remained unmatched. The germline V gene encodes CDR1 GTSNPN and CDR2 SVGIG (reference sequence). This CDR3 reads CAWSVLGLAGDETQYF. As DNA, the CDR3 is TGTGCCTGGAGTGTACTAGGGCTAGCGGGAGATGAGACCCAGTACTTC.

The J gene is TRBJ1-3, the V gene TRBV7-9; D is possibly TRBD1 (6 bases). Germline V gene data show CDR1 as SEHNR and CDR2 as FQNEAQ (reference sequence). Trimming shortened V by 4 bases and J by 1 base, and 14 bases separated the two germline ends. CDR3 length: 16 amino acids. The CDR3 DNA sequence: TGTGCCAGCAGCTCTAGGGGGACCTCGTCTGGAAACACCATATATTTT. It is translated as CASSSRGTSSGNTIYF. Complete variable domain (other parts from reference TRBV7-9 and TRBJ1-3): DTGVSQNPRHKITKRGQNVTFRCDPISEHNRLYWYRQTLGQGPEFLTYFQNEAQLEKSRLLSDRFSAERPKGSFSTLEIQRTEQGDSAMYLCASSSRGTSSGNTIYFGEGSWLTVV.

Only a few counts were recorded for this clone. V usage is TRBV30 and J usage is TRBJ2-1; D is possibly TRBD1 (5 bases). CDR3 length: 12 amino acids. The germline CDR1 and CDR2 sequences are GTSNPN and SVGIG (reference sequence). V was cut by 1 base and J by 6 bases, with 7 bases left in between. The CDR3 sequence is CAWSAQGNEQFF. CDR3 bases: TGTGCCTGGAGTGCTCAGGGCAATGAGCAGTTCTTC.

The gene calls are TRBV29-1 and TRBJ2-5; D unresolved. TRBJ2-7 matches the DNA end more closely, so the J call is doubtful. The CDR3 consists of 11 residues. Germline V CDR1 and CDR2: SQVTM, ANQGSEA. For the CDR3, the DNA is TGCAGCGTTGACTGGGGCTACGAGCAGTACTTC. It encodes CSVDWGYEQYF.

This clone was seen a few times. CDR3 amino acids: CASSLRLAGGLNEQFF. CDR3 sequence (DNA): TGTGCCAGCAGCCTCCGACTAGCGGGAGGACTTAATGAGCAGTTCTTC. This sequence joins TRBV11-2 and TRBJ2-1, with 13 bases matching TRBD2. The length of the CDR3 is 16 residues. Germline V gene data show CDR1 as SGHAT and CDR2 as FQNNGV. V shed 5 bases, J shed 7 bases, and the junction held 8 bases outside the gene matches.

J is TRBJ2-1 and V is TRBV27, with 7 bases matching TRBD1. The germline CDR1 and CDR2 sequences are MNHEY and SMNVEV (reference sequence). Trimming took 0 bases from V and 4 from J; bases not matched to a gene: 6. This CDR3 has 16 amino acids. This CDR3 is CASSLSGTETYNEQFF. CDR3 DNA sequence: TGTGCCAGCAGTTTATCGGGGACAGAGACGTACAATGAGCAGTTCTTC.

The rearrangement joins TRBV11-2 to TRBJ2-7, with 7 bases lining up with TRBD1. V dropped 2 bases and J dropped 5; count of bases not matched to a gene: 9. Germline assignment: CDR1 SGHAT and CDR2 FQNNGV. The CDR3 is 15 amino acids. CDR3: CASSLIRQGINEQYF. The CDR3 DNA sequence: TGTGCCAGCAGCTTAATCAGACAGGGCATAAACGAGCAGTACTTC.

The V and J genes are TRBV5-1 and TRBJ2-1, with 14 nucleotides matching TRBD2. Germline V gene lookup returns CDR1 SGHRS and CDR2 YFSETQ. The length of the CDR3 is 16 residues. With V trimmed by 6 bases and J by 5 bases, 7 bases remained unmatched. CDR3 sequence (DNA): TGCGCCAGCACTAGGGGACTAGCGGGAGTCGACAATGAGCAGTTCTTC. It translates to CASTRGLAGVDNEQFF. The variable domain in full, with the rest retrieved from reference TRBV5-1 and TRBJ2-1, is KAGVTQTPRYLIKTRGQQVTLSCSPISGHRSVSWYQQTPGQGLQFLFEYFSETQRNKGNFPGRFSGRQFSNSRSEMNVSTLELGDSALYLCASTRGLAGVDNEQFFGPGTRLTVL.

The chain has TRBV5-1 and TRBJ2-1, with a weak D call TRBD1 (5 bases). V shed 0 bases and J shed 4 bases, with 17 bases lying between them. This CDR3 is built from 17 residues. Germline loops: CDR1 SGHRS, CDR2 YFSETQ. The DNA of the CDR3 is TGCGCCAGCAGCTTGGAATCAGGGTGGGAATTTTACAATGAGCAGTTCTTC. Encoded protein: CASSLESGWEFYNEQFF.

This clone was counted only a few times. This chain joins TRBV28 and TRBJ1-5; D uncertain. Trimming took off 7 bases at V and 11 bases at J, with 12 bases between the two ends. CDR3 length: 11 residues. Germline V gene data show CDR1 as MDHEN and CDR2 as SYDVKM. The CDR3 DNA follows: TGTGCCAGCACCTCGGGGTGGGCCCAGCATTTT. Its protein is CASTSGWAQHF.

J is TRBJ1-5 and V is TRBV2, with unresolved D. Germline values: CDR1 SNHLY, CDR2 FYNNEI. This CDR3 comprises 14 residues. The V end was cut by 8 bases, the J end by 7 bases, with 18 bases between. The CDR3 DNA reads as TGTGCCAGCGGGAGAGCCGGGCAAATACAGCCCCAGCATTTT. It specifies CASGRAGQIQPQHF.

Comment on this clone: This CDR3 is also generated by other DNA sequences in the sample. The rearrangement joins TRBV6-5 to TRBJ2-5; 15 bases map to TRBD2. The CDR3 runs to 16 residues. V dropped 0 bases and J dropped 5; count of bases not matched to a gene: 1. CDR1 and CDR2 from the germline V gene are MNHEY and SVGAGI. The CDR3 coding sequence is TGTGCCAGCAGTTACTCAGGGACTAGCGGGAGGGAGACCCAGTACTTC. Its translation is CASSYSGTSGRETQYF.

This chain uses TRBV6-5 with TRBJ1-1; D might be TRBD1 (6 bases). CDR3 length: 14 amino acids. Germline CDR1 is MNHEY and CDR2 is SVGAGI. V dropped 5 bases and J dropped 0 bases, with 10 bases sitting between them. The DNA of the CDR3 is TGTGCCAGCAGTCTCGGACAGATGAACACTGAAGCTTTCTTT. It encodes CASSLGQMNTEAFF.

The rearrangement links TRBV28 to TRBJ2-2; maybe TRBD2 (5 bases). The CDR3 sequence is 13 residues long. CDR1 MDHEN and CDR2 SYDVKM come from the germline V gene. Trimming pared 2 bases from V and 7 bases from J, leaving 8 bases between. CDR3 in amino acids: CASSLQEDGELFF. For the CDR3, the DNA is TGTGCCAGCAGTTTACAGGAGGACGGGGAGCTGTTTTTT.

This clone was recorded a few times. This rearrangement joins TRBV7-2 to TRBJ2-5, with D perhaps TRBD1 (6 bases). Trimming took 4 bases from V and 4 from J, leaving 22 bases between them. Germline V gene data show CDR1 as SGHTA and CDR2 as FQGNSA. The CDR3 contains 17 residues. The CDR3 sequence: CASSSRADSSTLETQYF. The CDR3 bases are TGTGCCAGCAGCTCTCGGGCGGACAGTTCGACTTTAGAGACCCAGTACTTC. The full variable domain, with the rest looked up from reference TRBV7-2 and TRBJ2-5, is GAGVSQSPSNKVTEKGKDVELRCDPISGHTALYWYRQSLGQGLEFLIYFQGNSAPDKSGLPSDRFSAERTGGSVSTLTIQRTQQEDSAVYLCASSSRADSSTLETQYFGPGTRLLVL.

The chain couples TRBV6-6 to TRBJ1-3; no clear D. CDR3 length: 14 residues. The V gene's germline CDR1 is MNHNY and CDR2 SVGAGI (reference sequence). Trimming cost V 2 bases and J 1 base, with 6 bases left between them. The CDR3 loop is CASSYGGSGNTIYF. The CDR3 DNA reads as TGTGCCAGCAGTTACGGCGGATCTGGAAACACCATATATTTT.

This rearrangement joins TRBV6-4 to TRBJ2-3, with 10 nucleotides matching TRBD1. The CDR3 totals 14 residues. CDR1 MRHNA and CDR2 SNTAGT come from the germline V gene. Trimming took 4 bases from V and 4 from J; bases not matched to a gene: 2. The CDR3 is CASSGQGASDTQYF. DNA of the CDR3: TGTGCCAGCAGTGGACAGGGGGCTTCAGATACGCAGTATTTT.

The chain uses TRBV9 and TRBJ2-7; a weak D match, TRBD2 (6 bases). The CDR3 sequence is 13 residues long. V was cut by 0 bases and J by 4 bases, with 8 bases left in between. Germline V CDR1 and CDR2: SGDLS, YYNGEE. CDR3 loop: CASSVGLAYEQYF. CDR3 bases: TGTGCCAGCAGCGTAGGTCTAGCGTACGAGCAGTACTTC.

A few counts support this clone. J is TRBJ1-1 and V is TRBV5-8; TRBD1 matches at 7 bases. Germline V gives CDR1 SGHTS, CDR2 YDEGEE. The CDR3 is 17 amino acids. The ends lost 2 bases at V and 1 base at J; junction bases unmatched: 11. The CDR3 coding sequence is TGTGCCAGCAGCTTTTCGGGACAGTCTTTCCCGAACACTGAAGCTTTCTTT. As protein: CASSFSGQSFPNTEAFF.

This chain joins TRBV29-1 and TRBJ1-5; a possible D gene is TRBD1 (6 bases). The CDR3 covers 12 residues. Germline assignment: CDR1 SQVTM and CDR2 ANQGSEA. Trimming stripped 6 bases from V and 5 bases from J, with 11 bases between. For the CDR3, the DNA is TGCAGCGTGGGGGAGGGGGATCAGCCCCAGCATTTT. It translates to CSVGEGDQPQHF.

In its sample, this clone was seen a few times. V and J are TRBV7-6 and TRBJ2-3, with 7 bases aligning to TRBD1. With 3 bases clipped from V and 6 bases from J, the junction kept 3 bases outside the gene matches. Germline loops: CDR1 SGHVS, CDR2 FNYEAQ. CDR3 length: 13 amino acids. The CDR3 sequence is CASSFNRGDTQYF. The CDR3 nucleotides are TGTGCCAGCAGCTTCAACAGGGGCGATACGCAGTATTTT.

The rearrangement joins TRBV30 to TRBJ2-1; a possible D gene is TRBD1 (5 bases). Germline V gene sequence: CDR1 GTSNPN, CDR2 SVGIG (reference sequence). The CDR3 extends over 14 amino acids. Deletions cut 4 bases from V and 7 bases from J, with 17 bases between. The CDR3 coding sequence is TGTGCCTGGATGCGGACAAGCCTCTGGAATGAGCAGTTCTTC. Residues: CAWMRTSLWNEQFF. Full variable domain (missing parts from reference TRBV30 and TRBJ2-1): SQTIHQWPATLVQPVGSPLSLECTVEGTSNPNLYWYRQAAGRGLQLLFYSVGIGQISSEVPQNLSASRPQDRQFILSSKKLLLSDSGFYLCAWMRTSLWNEQFFGPGTRLTVL.

The J gene is TRBJ1-1, the V gene TRBV6-5; weak D call: TRBD1 (5 bases). This CDR3 has 14 amino acids. V shed 5 bases and J shed 1 base, with 11 bases lying between them. CDR1 MNHEY and CDR2 SVGAGI come from the germline V gene. CDR3: CASSRGGPNTEAFF. The DNA of the CDR3 is TGTGCCAGCAGTAGGGGAGGGCCGAACACTGAAGCTTTCTTT.